The text below deals with one T cell receptor (beta chain). Profiled with immunoSEQ multiplex PCR; TCRdb holds only in-frame clones, not every one. The repertoire includes fewer than 300,000 clones, about 76% of them detected once, and 2.5% to 3% sits in the top ten. This CDR3 comprises 12 residues. Looked up from germline, CDR1 is SGDLS and CDR2 is YYNGEE. Trimming removed 0 bases from V and 8 bases from J; junction bases left unmatched: 1. The sample originates from a study of blood T cell repertoires in COVID-19. The sequenced sample consisted of peripheral blood. The TCR was taken from a woman aged 55-75 years with active or convalescent COVID-19. This rearrangement joins TRBV9 to TRBJ1-1, with 7 positions matching TRBD1. The CDR3 region is CASSVVGQEAFF. The CDR3 DNA is TGTGCCAGCAGCGTAGTGGGACAGGAAGCTTTCTTT. The full variable domain, rest sourced from reference TRBV9 and TRBJ1-1, is DSGVTQTPKHLITATGQRVTLRCSPRSGDLSVYWYQQSLDQGLQFLIQYYNGEERAKGNILERFSAQQFPDLHSELNLSSLELGDSALYFCASSVVGQEAFFGQGTRLTVV.